This TCR beta chain was sequenced during a study of chemoradiotherapy in HPV16-positive cancers. Study conclusions and caveats: HPV-responsive T-cell expansion during chemoradiotherapy was linked to improved recurrence-free survival in HPV16-positive patients.

Trimming shortened V by 0 bases and J by 7 bases, and 4 bases separated the two germline ends. Germline CDR1 is LNHNV and CDR2 is YYDKDF (reference sequence). The CDR3 runs to 12 residues. Profiled with immunoSEQ multiplex PCR; TCRdb holds only in-frame clones, not every one. Among 6,500 to 8,500 clones listed, approximately 88% were seen once. Comments on this clone: The target antigen is unknown.

Samples were taken several times over chemoradiotherapy. The sample consisted of blood, taken from a patient who underwent chemoradiotherapy. The receptor's source is a human donor with HPV-associated anogenital cancer. The rearrangement links TRBV15 to TRBJ1-5; D is uncertain. The CDR3 DNA sequence: TGTGCCACCAGCAGAGATGACCAGCCCCAGCATTTT. Amino acid sequence: CATSRDDQPQHF.